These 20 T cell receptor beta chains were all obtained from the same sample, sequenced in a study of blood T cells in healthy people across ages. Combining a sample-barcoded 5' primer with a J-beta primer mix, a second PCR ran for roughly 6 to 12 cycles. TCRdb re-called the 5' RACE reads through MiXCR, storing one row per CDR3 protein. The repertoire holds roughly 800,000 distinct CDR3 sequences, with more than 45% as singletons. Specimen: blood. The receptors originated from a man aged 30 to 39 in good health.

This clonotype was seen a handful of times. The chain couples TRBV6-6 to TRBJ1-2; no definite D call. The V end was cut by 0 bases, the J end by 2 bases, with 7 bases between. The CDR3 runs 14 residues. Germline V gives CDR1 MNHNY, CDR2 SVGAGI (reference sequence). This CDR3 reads CASSYSTPNYGYTF. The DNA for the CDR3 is TGTGCCAGCAGTTACTCTACACCGAACTATGGCTACACCTTC.

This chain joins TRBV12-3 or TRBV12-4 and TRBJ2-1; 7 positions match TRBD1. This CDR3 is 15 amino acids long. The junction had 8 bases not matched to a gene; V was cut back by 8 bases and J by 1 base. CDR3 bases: TGTGCCAGCGGGACAGAATCGTCATCCTACAATGAGCAGTTCTTC. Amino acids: CASGTESSSYNEQFF.

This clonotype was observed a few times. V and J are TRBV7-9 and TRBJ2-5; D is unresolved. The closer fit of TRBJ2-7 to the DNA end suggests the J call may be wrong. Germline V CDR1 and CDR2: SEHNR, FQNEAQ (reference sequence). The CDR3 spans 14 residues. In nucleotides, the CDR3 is TGTGCCAGCAGCCCCCGGACGGCATCCTACGAGCAGTACTTC. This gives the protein CASSPRTASYEQYF.

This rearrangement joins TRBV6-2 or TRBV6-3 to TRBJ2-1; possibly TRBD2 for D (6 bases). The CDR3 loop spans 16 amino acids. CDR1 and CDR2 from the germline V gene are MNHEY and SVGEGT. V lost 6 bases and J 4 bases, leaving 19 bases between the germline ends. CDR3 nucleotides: TGTGCCAGCAGCCTACTGAGGCTAGCGCCATACAATGAGCAGTTCTTC. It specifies CASSLLRLAPYNEQFF.

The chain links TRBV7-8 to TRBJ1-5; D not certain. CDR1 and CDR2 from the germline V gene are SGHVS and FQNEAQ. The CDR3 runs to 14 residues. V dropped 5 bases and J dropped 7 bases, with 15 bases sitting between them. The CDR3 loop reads CASSQAGKSQPQHF. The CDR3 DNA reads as TGTGCCAGCAGCCAGGCGGGGAAGAGCCAGCCCCAGCATTTT. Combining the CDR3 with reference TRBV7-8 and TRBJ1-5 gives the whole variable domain GAGVSQSPRYKVAKRGQDVALRCDPISGHVSLFWYQQALGQGPEFLTYFQNEAQLDKSGLPSDRFFAERPEGSVSTLKIQRTQQEDSAVYLCASSQAGKSQPQHFGDGTRLSIL.

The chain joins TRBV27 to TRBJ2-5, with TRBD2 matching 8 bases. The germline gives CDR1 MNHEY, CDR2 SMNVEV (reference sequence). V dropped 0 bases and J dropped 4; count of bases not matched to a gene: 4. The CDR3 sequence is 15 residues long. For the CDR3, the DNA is TGTGCCAGCAGTTTATCTTTGACTAGCGTAGAGACCCAGTACTTC. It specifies CASSLSLTSVETQYF.

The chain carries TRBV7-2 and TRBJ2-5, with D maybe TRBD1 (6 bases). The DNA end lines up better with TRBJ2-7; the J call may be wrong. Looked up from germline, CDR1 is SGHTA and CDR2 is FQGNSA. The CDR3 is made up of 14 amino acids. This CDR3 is CASRLPGAIYEQYF. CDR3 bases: TGTGCCAGCAGATTACCAGGGGCCATCTACGAGCAGTACTTC.

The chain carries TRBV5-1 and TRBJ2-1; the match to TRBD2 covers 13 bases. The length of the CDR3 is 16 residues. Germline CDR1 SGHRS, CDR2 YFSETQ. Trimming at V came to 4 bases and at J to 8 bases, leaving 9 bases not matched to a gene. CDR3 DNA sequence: TGCGCCAGCAGCAGAATACTAGCGGGAGGGCAAGATGAGCAGTTCTTC. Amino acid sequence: CASSRILAGGQDEQFF.

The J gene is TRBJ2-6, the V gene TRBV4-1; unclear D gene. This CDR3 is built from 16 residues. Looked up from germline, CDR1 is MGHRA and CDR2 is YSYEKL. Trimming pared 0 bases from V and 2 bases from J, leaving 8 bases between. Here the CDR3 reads CASSQERGAGANVLTF. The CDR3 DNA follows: TGCGCCAGCAGCCAAGAACGTGGGGCTGGGGCCAACGTCCTGACTTTC.

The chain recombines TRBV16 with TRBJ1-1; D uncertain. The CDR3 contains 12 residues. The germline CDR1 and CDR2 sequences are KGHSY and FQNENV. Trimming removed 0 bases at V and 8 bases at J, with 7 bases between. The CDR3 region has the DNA TGTGCCAGCAGCCAATCGCGGGAAGAAGCTTTCTTT. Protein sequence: CASSQSREEAFF. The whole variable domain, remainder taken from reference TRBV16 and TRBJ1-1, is GEEVAQTPKHLVRGEGQKAKLYCAPIKGHSYVFWYQQVLKNEFKFLISFQNENVFDETGMPKERFSAKCLPNSPCSLEIQATKLEDSAVYFCASSQSREEAFFGQGTRLTVV.

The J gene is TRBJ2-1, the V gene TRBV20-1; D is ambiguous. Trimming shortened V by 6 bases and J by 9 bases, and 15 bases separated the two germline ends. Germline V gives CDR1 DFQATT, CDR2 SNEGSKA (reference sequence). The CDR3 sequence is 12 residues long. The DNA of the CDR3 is TGCAGTGCCTCAGTTCCTGCCGGTGAGCAGTTCTTC. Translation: CSASVPAGEQFF.

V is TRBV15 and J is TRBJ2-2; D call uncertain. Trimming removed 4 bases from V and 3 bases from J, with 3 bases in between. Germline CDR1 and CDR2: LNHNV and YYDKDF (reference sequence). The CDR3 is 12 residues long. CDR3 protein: CATSIYTGELFF. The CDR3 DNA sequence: TGTGCCACCAGCATATACACCGGGGAGCTGTTTTTT. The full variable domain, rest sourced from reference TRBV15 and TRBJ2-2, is DAMVIQNPRYQVTQFGKPVTLSCSQTLNHNVMYWYQQKSSQAPKLLFHYYDKDFNNEADTPDNFQSRRPNTSFCFLDIRSPGLGDTAMYLCATSIYTGELFFGEGSRLTVL.

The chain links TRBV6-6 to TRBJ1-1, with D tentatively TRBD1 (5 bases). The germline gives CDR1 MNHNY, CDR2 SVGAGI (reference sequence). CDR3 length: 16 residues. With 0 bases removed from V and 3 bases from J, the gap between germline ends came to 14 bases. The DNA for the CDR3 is TGTGCCAGCAGTTACTCTTGGGGGAAGATGGACACTGAAGCTTTCTTT. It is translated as CASSYSWGKMDTEAFF.

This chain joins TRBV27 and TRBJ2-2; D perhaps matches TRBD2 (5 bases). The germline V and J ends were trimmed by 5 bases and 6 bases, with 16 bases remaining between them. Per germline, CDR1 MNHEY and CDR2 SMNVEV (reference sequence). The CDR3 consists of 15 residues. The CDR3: CASSMRVFLPGELFF. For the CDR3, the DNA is TGTGCCAGCAGTATGCGGGTTTTTCTCCCCGGGGAGCTGTTTTTT.

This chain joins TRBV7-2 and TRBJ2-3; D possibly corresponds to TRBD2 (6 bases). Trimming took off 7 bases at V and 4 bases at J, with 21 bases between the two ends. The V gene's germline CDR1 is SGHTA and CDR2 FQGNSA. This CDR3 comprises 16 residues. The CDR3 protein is CASNRRGGYPPDTQYF. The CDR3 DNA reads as TGTGCCAGCAACCGACGAGGAGGGTATCCGCCAGATACGCAGTATTTT.

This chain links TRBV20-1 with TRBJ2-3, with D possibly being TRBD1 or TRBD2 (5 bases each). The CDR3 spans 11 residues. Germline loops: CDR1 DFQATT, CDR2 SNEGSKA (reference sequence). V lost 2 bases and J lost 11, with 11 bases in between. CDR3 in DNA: TGCAGTGCTAGAAGGGACCAAGGGCAGTATTTT. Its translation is CSARRDQGQYF.

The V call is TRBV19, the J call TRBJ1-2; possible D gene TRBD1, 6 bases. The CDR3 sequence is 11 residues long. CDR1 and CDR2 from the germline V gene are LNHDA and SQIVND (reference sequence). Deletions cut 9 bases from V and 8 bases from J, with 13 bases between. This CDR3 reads CASLRGRGYTF. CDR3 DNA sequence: TGTGCCAGCCTCAGGGGTCGGGGCTACACCTTC.

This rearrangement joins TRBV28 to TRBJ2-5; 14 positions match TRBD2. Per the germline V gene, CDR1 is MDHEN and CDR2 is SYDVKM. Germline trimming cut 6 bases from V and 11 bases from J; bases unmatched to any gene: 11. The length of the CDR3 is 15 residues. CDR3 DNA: TGTGCCAGCAGACCAGGACTAGCGGGAGGTGGAGAGCAGTACTTC. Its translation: CASRPGLAGGGEQYF.

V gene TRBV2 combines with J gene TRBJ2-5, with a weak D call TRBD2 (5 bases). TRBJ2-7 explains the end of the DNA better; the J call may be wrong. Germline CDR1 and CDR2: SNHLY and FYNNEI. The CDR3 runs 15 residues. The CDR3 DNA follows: TGTGCCAGTGCAAAGCGGCTATCAACCGGCTACGAGCAGTACTTC. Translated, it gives CASAKRLSTGYEQYF.

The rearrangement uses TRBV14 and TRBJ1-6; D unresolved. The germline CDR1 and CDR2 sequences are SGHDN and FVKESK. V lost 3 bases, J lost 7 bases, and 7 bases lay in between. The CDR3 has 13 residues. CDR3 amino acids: CASSHPGNSPLHF. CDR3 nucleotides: TGTGCCAGCAGCCATCCTGGGAATTCACCCCTCCACTTT.